These T cell receptor beta chains were read from a single sample in a study of T cells after yellow fever vaccination. One entry per CDR3 protein results from TCRdb running MiXCR on the 5' RACE reads. The sample records approximately 110,000 distinct CDR3 sequences, under 9% being singletons. Material: CD8+ T cells sorted from PBMCs, obtained 45 days after the yellow fever booster vaccination. These receptors came from a young man who received the YFV17D yellow fever vaccine. The CDR3 runs from the conserved cysteine through the conserved F or W. Each record gives: V gene, D gene, J gene, clone size, CDR3 protein, CDR3 DNA. The D gene is left open where the match is weak. Expanded clones are given a class, and other clones once, few, many or no size at all.

v_gene: TRBV20-1
d_gene: TRBD2
j_gene: TRBJ2-1
abundance: few
CDR3aa: CSASTSLAGVYNEQFF
CDR3nt: TGCAGTGCTAGTACCTCCCTAGCGGGAGTGTACAATGAGCAGTTCTTC

v_gene: TRBV3-1
d_gene: -
j_gene: TRBJ2-1
abundance: many
CDR3aa: CASSQAGRPQGIEQFF
CDR3nt: TGTGCCAGCAGCCAAGCAGGCAGACCACAGGGTATTGAACAGTTCTTC

v_gene: TRBV6-5
d_gene: -
j_gene: TRBJ2-5
abundance: many
CDR3aa: CASSYNTKETQYF
CDR3nt: TGTGCCAGCAGTTACAATACTAAAGAGACCCAGTACTTC

v_gene: TRBV27
d_gene: TRBD2
j_gene: TRBJ2-7
abundance: many
CDR3aa: CARSYRTSGTYEQYF
CDR3nt: TGTGCCAGAAGTTACCGGACTAGCGGAACCTACGAGCAGTACTTC

v_gene: TRBV2
d_gene: -
j_gene: TRBJ2-5
abundance: -
CDR3aa: CASSRPGACETQYF
CDR3nt: TGTGCCAGCAGTAGACCGGGGGCATGCGAGACCCAGTACTTC

v_gene: TRBV15
d_gene: TRBD1
j_gene: TRBJ2-7
abundance: -
CDR3aa: CATSRDRSEGTAYEQYF
CDR3nt: TGTGCCACCAGCAGAGATCGATCTGAGGGGACAGCGTACGAGCAGTACTTC

v_gene: TRBV4-1
d_gene: -
j_gene: TRBJ2-1
abundance: few
CDR3aa: CASSLTQSHNEQFF
CDR3nt: TGCGCCAGCAGCCTTACACAGAGCCACAATGAGCAGTTCTTC

v_gene: TRBV7-9
d_gene: TRBD2
j_gene: TRBJ2-7
abundance: few
CDR3aa: CASSSSGAGGPERYF
CDR3nt: TGTGCCAGCAGCTCCTCGGGGGCGGGAGGGCCGGAGAGGTACTTC

v_gene: TRBV7-8
d_gene: TRBD2
j_gene: TRBJ2-2
abundance: many
CDR3aa: CASSAPGLAAGELFF
CDR3nt: TGTGCCAGCAGCGCGCCGGGACTAGCTGCGGGGGAGCTGTTTTTT

v_gene: TRBV3-1
d_gene: -
j_gene: TRBJ2-1
abundance: many
CDR3aa: CASSQPGPGEQFF
CDR3nt: TGTGCCAGCAGCCAACCGGGTCCCGGTGAGCAGTTCTTC

v_gene: TRBV27
d_gene: TRBD1
j_gene: TRBJ2-5
abundance: many
CDR3aa: CASSLSTGVGETQYF
CDR3nt: TGTGCCAGCAGTTTAAGTACAGGGGTAGGCGAGACCCAGTACTTC

v_gene: TRBV3-1
d_gene: TRBD1
j_gene: TRBJ1-1
abundance: many
CDR3aa: CASSHGQGANTEAFF
CDR3nt: TGTGCCAGCAGCCATGGACAGGGGGCGAACACTGAAGCTTTCTTT

v_gene: TRBV5-8
d_gene: TRBD2
j_gene: TRBJ2-3
abundance: many
CDR3aa: CASGEAGGETDTQYF
CDR3nt: TGTGCCAGCGGGGAAGCGGGAGGGGAAACAGATACGCAGTATTTT

v_gene: TRBV7-8
d_gene: -
j_gene: TRBJ2-3
abundance: many
CDR3aa: CASSSRDSALMGTQYF
CDR3nt: TGTGCCAGCAGCTCCCGGGACTCCGCCTTGATGGGTACGCAGTATTTT

v_gene: TRBV20-1
d_gene: TRBD2
j_gene: TRBJ2-1
abundance: many
CDR3aa: CSATPYTSGPWSYNEQFF
CDR3nt: TGCAGTGCCACACCTTATACTAGCGGGCCTTGGTCCTACAATGAGCAGTTCTTC

v_gene: TRBV9
d_gene: -
j_gene: TRBJ2-7
abundance: many
CDR3aa: CASSPEPRDEQYF
CDR3nt: TGTGCCAGCAGCCCCGAACCGCGGGACGAGCAGTACTTC

v_gene: TRBV4-3
d_gene: TRBD2
j_gene: TRBJ2-1
abundance: many
CDR3aa: CASSQDGREVYNEQFF
CDR3nt: TGCGCCAGCAGCCAAGATGGGCGGGAGGTATACAATGAGCAGTTCTTC

v_gene: TRBV2
d_gene: -
j_gene: TRBJ1-2
abundance: many
CDR3aa: CASTRQEEKYGYTF
CDR3nt: TGTGCCAGCACTCGGCAAGAGGAAAAGTATGGCTACACCTTC

v_gene: TRBV25-1
d_gene: -
j_gene: TRBJ1-1
abundance: -
CDR3aa: CASSDWDTEAFF
CDR3nt: TGTGCCAGCAGTGACTGGGACACTGAAGCTTTCTTT

v_gene: TRBV29-1
d_gene: -
j_gene: TRBJ2-7
abundance: -
CDR3aa: CSVEGKTMHEQYF
CDR3nt: TGCAGCGTTGAGGGTAAGACGATGCACGAGCAGTACTTC

v_gene: TRBV19
d_gene: TRBD1
j_gene: TRBJ1-5
abundance: -
CDR3aa: CASTGQGIQPQHF
CDR3nt: TGTGCCAGTACGGGACAGGGGATCCAGCCCCAGCATTTT

v_gene: TRBV6-5
d_gene: -
j_gene: TRBJ1-4
abundance: -
CDR3aa: CASGTPGEKLFF
CDR3nt: TGTGCCAGCGGAACCCCTGGGGAAAAACTGTTTTTT

v_gene: TRBV10-3
d_gene: -
j_gene: TRBJ2-2
abundance: many
CDR3aa: CAISQPPGTDNRRELFF
CDR3nt: TGTGCCATCAGTCAACCTCCCGGGACGGACAATCGGAGGGAGCTGTTTTTT

v_gene: TRBV4-3
d_gene: TRBD1
j_gene: TRBJ2-1
abundance: many
CDR3aa: CASSQVSGTVGDEQFF
CDR3nt: TGCGCCAGCAGCCAAGTGTCTGGGACAGTCGGCGATGAGCAGTTCTTC

v_gene: TRBV12-3/TRBV12-4
d_gene: TRBD2
j_gene: TRBJ2-1
abundance: many
CDR3aa: CASSFFSPAGEYNEQFF
CDR3nt: TGTGCCAGCAGTTTTTTTAGTCCAGCGGGAGAGTACAATGAGCAGTTCTTC

v_gene: TRBV5-1
d_gene: -
j_gene: TRBJ1-2
abundance: many
CDR3aa: CASSLVGQRSYGYTF
CDR3nt: TGCGCCAGCAGCTTGGTCGGACAGCGAAGCTATGGCTACACCTTC

v_gene: TRBV3-1
d_gene: -
j_gene: TRBJ2-3
abundance: many
CDR3aa: CASSRRGGLDTQYF
CDR3nt: TGTGCCAGCAGCAGGAGGGGGGGGCTAGATACGCAGTATTTT

v_gene: TRBV9
d_gene: -
j_gene: TRBJ2-7
abundance: many
CDR3aa: CASNGGDSYEQYF
CDR3nt: TGTGCCAGCAACGGAGGGGACTCCTACGAGCAGTACTTC

v_gene: TRBV5-8
d_gene: -
j_gene: TRBJ2-1
abundance: few
CDR3aa: CASSYRESAFYNEQFF
CDR3nt: TGTGCCAGCAGCTACCGGGAGAGCGCCTTCTACAATGAGCAGTTCTTC

v_gene: TRBV7-2
d_gene: TRBD2
j_gene: TRBJ2-1
abundance: many
CDR3aa: CASSHSSGSEYNEQFF
CDR3nt: TGTGCCAGCAGCCATTCTAGCGGGAGCGAATACAATGAGCAGTTCTTC

v_gene: TRBV14
d_gene: -
j_gene: TRBJ2-7
abundance: few
CDR3aa: CASSSSQSGQQYF
CDR3nt: TGTGCCAGCAGCTCCTCCCAATCGGGGCAGCAGTACTTC

v_gene: TRBV7-9
d_gene: TRBD2
j_gene: TRBJ2-7
abundance: many
CDR3aa: CAGSPALAGESTEQYF
CDR3nt: TGTGCCGGCTCCCCCGCCCTGGCGGGAGAGTCGACCGAGCAGTACTTC

v_gene: TRBV25-1
d_gene: -
j_gene: TRBJ2-5
abundance: many
CDR3aa: CASRGETQYF
CDR3nt: TGTGCCAGCAGAGGAGAGACCCAGTACTTC

v_gene: TRBV28
d_gene: TRBD2
j_gene: TRBJ2-1
abundance: -
CDR3aa: CASSYGTSGSGGEQFF
CDR3nt: TGTGCCAGCAGTTACGGGACTAGCGGGAGCGGAGGTGAGCAGTTCTTC

v_gene: TRBV9
d_gene: TRBD2
j_gene: TRBJ2-5
abundance: -
CDR3aa: CASSVEGGSLETQYF
CDR3nt: TGTGCCAGCAGCGTAGAGGGCGGGAGCTTGGAGACCCAGTACTTC

v_gene: TRBV20-1
d_gene: -
j_gene: TRBJ2-1
abundance: -
CDR3aa: CSASAGALNEQFF
CDR3nt: TGCAGTGCTAGTGCGGGGGCCCTGAATGAGCAGTTCTTC

v_gene: TRBV7-2
d_gene: -
j_gene: TRBJ2-1
abundance: many
CDR3aa: CASSLPFGTGYNEQFF
CDR3nt: TGTGCCAGCAGCTTGCCTTTCGGGACTGGTTACAATGAGCAGTTCTTC

v_gene: TRBV28
d_gene: TRBD2
j_gene: TRBJ2-1
abundance: few
CDR3aa: CASSFPRAGGPSYNEQFF
CDR3nt: TGTGCCAGCAGTTTTCCACGTGCGGGAGGACCCTCTTACAATGAGCAGTTCTTC

v_gene: TRBV27
d_gene: TRBD1
j_gene: TRBJ1-5
abundance: -
CDR3aa: CASSQDRGFNQPQHF
CDR3nt: TGTGCCAGCAGTCAGGACAGGGGGTTCAATCAGCCCCAGCATTTT

v_gene: TRBV4-3
d_gene: TRBD1
j_gene: TRBJ2-7
abundance: few
CDR3aa: CASSQTGGYEQYF
CDR3nt: TGCGCCAGCAGCCAAACAGGGGGCTACGAGCAGTACTTC

v_gene: TRBV20-1
d_gene: -
j_gene: TRBJ2-5
abundance: many
CDR3aa: CSATRETQYF
CDR3nt: TGCAGTGCGACGCGGGAGACCCAGTACTTC

v_gene: TRBV28
d_gene: -
j_gene: TRBJ2-7
abundance: many
CDR3aa: CASSPPRDVPYEQYF
CDR3nt: TGTGCCAGCAGTCCGCCCCGTGATGTTCCCTACGAGCAGTACTTC

v_gene: TRBV20-1
d_gene: -
j_gene: TRBJ2-7
abundance: many
CDR3aa: CSAREPSRAYEQYF
CDR3nt: TGCAGTGCTAGAGAACCCAGCCGGGCCTACGAGCAGTACTTC

v_gene: TRBV7-8
d_gene: TRBD2
j_gene: TRBJ2-7
abundance: many
CDR3aa: CASSPPGGPIYEQYF
CDR3nt: TGTGCCAGCAGCCCGCCGGGAGGTCCCATCTACGAGCAGTACTTC

v_gene: TRBV5-4
d_gene: TRBD1
j_gene: TRBJ2-5
abundance: many
CDR3aa: CASSSSDRGLKETQYF
CDR3nt: TGTGCCAGCAGTTCCTCGGACAGGGGGCTCAAGGAGACCCAGTACTTC

v_gene: TRBV6-2/TRBV6-3
d_gene: -
j_gene: TRBJ1-1
abundance: many
CDR3aa: CASSYPAVEAFF
CDR3nt: TGTGCCAGCAGTTACCCGGCCGTTGAAGCTTTCTTT

v_gene: TRBV7-3
d_gene: TRBD2
j_gene: TRBJ2-7
abundance: many
CDR3aa: CASRPNPGLADYEQYF
CDR3nt: TGTGCCAGCAGGCCCAACCCCGGACTAGCGGATTACGAGCAGTACTTC

v_gene: TRBV12-3/TRBV12-4
d_gene: -
j_gene: TRBJ1-5
abundance: -
CDR3aa: CASTSGRLGPQHF
CDR3nt: TGTGCCAGCACCAGCGGCCGTTTAGGGCCCCAGCATTTT

v_gene: TRBV10-3
d_gene: -
j_gene: TRBJ2-3
abundance: many
CDR3aa: CAISVRTSTDTQYF
CDR3nt: TGTGCCATCAGTGTTCGGACGAGCACAGATACGCAGTATTTT

v_gene: TRBV7-6
d_gene: -
j_gene: TRBJ2-7
abundance: -
CDR3aa: CASSPTLGTDEQYF
CDR3nt: TGTGCCAGCAGCCCCACATTAGGGACCGACGAGCAGTACTTC

v_gene: TRBV9
d_gene: TRBD2
j_gene: TRBJ2-5
abundance: few
CDR3aa: CASSVGGGSGQETQYF
CDR3nt: TGTGCCAGCAGCGTAGGAGGCGGGAGTGGCCAAGAGACCCAGTACTTC

v_gene: TRBV3-1
d_gene: -
j_gene: TRBJ2-7
abundance: many
CDR3aa: CASSPNPHSYEQYF
CDR3nt: TGTGCCAGCAGCCCTAACCCCCACTCCTACGAGCAGTACTTC